Each of the 11 T cell receptor beta chains below was sequenced from the same sample in a study of cytomegalovirus exposure and HLA in healthy donors. It was with 60 Vbeta and 13 Jbeta primers that the PCR ran. Produced via immunoSEQ multiplex PCR; TCRdb's table is partial and in-frame only. The profile shows under 150,000 clones, roughly 82% of them singletons. Sequenced input: PBMCs. These receptor sequences come from a boy aged 5-17 years in good health and CMV-seronegative.

Concerning this clone: One junction end does not reproduce the germline sequence, and a read error may be involved. V gene TRBV29-1 combines with J gene TRBJ2-7, with 13 bases fitting TRBD2. This CDR3 region has 15 residues. Looked up from germline, CDR1 is SQVTM and CDR2 is ANQGSEA. The CDR3 loop is CSVEGLAGDTYEQYF. The DNA of the CDR3 is TGCAGCGTCGAAGGACTAGCGGGAGACACCTACGAGCAGTACTTC.

This clone has just a few counts. This chain uses TRBV19 with TRBJ1-5; 10 bases line up with TRBD1. The CDR3 spans 16 residues. The germline CDR1 and CDR2 sequences are LNHDA and SQIVND (reference sequence). V was pared by 7 bases and J by 0 bases, with 6 bases of the junction left unmatched. This CDR3 is CASIPGQGYSNQPQHF. CDR3 bases: TGTGCCAGTATTCCGGGACAGGGGTATAGCAATCAGCCCCAGCATTTT.

This clone was seen a few times. The J gene is TRBJ1-1, the V gene TRBV6-6; D unclear. The CDR3 length is 14 residues. Per germline, CDR1 MNHNY and CDR2 SVGAGI (reference sequence). The V end was cut by 2 bases, the J end by 1 base, with 8 bases between. The CDR3 coding sequence is TGTGCCAGCAGTTACGATGAGGCGAACACTGAAGCTTTCTTT. The encoded protein is CASSYDEANTEAFF.

The chain employs TRBV14 and TRBJ2-1, with 12 bases aligning to TRBD2. Trimming at V came to 4 bases and at J to 9 bases, leaving 7 bases not matched to a gene. CDR3 size: 15 residues. Germline CDR1 SGHDN, CDR2 FVKESK. The CDR3 loop is CASSRGTSGPVEQFF. The CDR3 DNA sequence: TGTGCCAGCAGCCGAGGGACTAGCGGGCCGGTTGAGCAGTTCTTC.

The chain uses TRBV12-1 and TRBJ2-1; the D call in the table, TRBD2, was not verified against the DNA. TRBV12-1 is annotated as a pseudogene. CDR3 length equals 15 residues. The CDR3, as DNA: TGTGCCAGCAGCTCGGGACTAGCGGAGAGGGGTGAGCAGTTCTTC. This translates into CASSSGLAERGEQFF.

The J gene is TRBJ2-7, the V gene TRBV2, with 7 bases lining up with TRBD2. Germline V CDR1 and CDR2: SNHLY, FYNNEI. The CDR3 runs to 12 residues. V lost 7 bases and J lost 4; bases outside the gene matches: 4. The CDR3 is CASTGLGYEQYF. The CDR3 DNA reads TGTGCCAGCACTGGACTAGGTTACGAGCAGTACTTC.

V and J are TRBV27 and TRBJ1-4; D is uncertain. The CDR3 covers 14 residues. Trimming shortened V by 4 bases and J by 8 bases, and 14 bases separated the two germline ends. Germline values: CDR1 MNHEY, CDR2 SMNVEV (reference sequence). As DNA, the CDR3 is TGTGCCAGCAGTTCGACCCTAGACGGAGAAAAACTGTTTTTT. Amino acids: CASSSTLDGEKLFF.

The count of this clone is one. The chain links TRBV14 to TRBJ2-6; 9 bases map to TRBD1. The germline gives CDR1 SGHDN, CDR2 FVKESK. The CDR3 has 20 amino acids. Trimming took 4 bases from V and 4 from J; bases not matched to a gene: 17. CDR3: CASSRTIDGTGRMGANVLTF. CDR3 coding DNA: TGTGCCAGCAGCCGTACGATAGACGGGACAGGGAGAATGGGGGCCAACGTCCTGACTTTC.

CDR3 region: CASSSGTTYNEQFF. The CDR3 nucleotides are TGTGCCAGCAGTTCCGGGACTACGTACAATGAGCAGTTCTTC. V usage is TRBV6-6 and J usage is TRBJ2-1; 7 positions match TRBD2. Germline CDR1 is MNHNY and CDR2 is SVGAGI (reference sequence). The CDR3 spans 14 residues. Trimming at V came to 4 bases and at J to 4 bases, leaving 4 bases not matched to a gene.

This clone was seen just once. The V call is TRBV19, the J call TRBJ1-5; 7 bases are shared with TRBD1. Per germline, CDR1 LNHDA and CDR2 SQIVND (reference sequence). CDR3 length: 16 amino acids. The trim removed 4 bases at V and 0 bases at J, leaving 6 bases unmatched. The CDR3 region has the DNA TGTGCCAGTAGTACGGCAGGGGGTTATAGCAATCAGCCCCAGCATTTT. Its protein product is CASSTAGGYSNQPQHF.

This clone was observed a few times. The chain combines TRBV5-6 with TRBJ2-1; 7 bases agree with TRBD2. Germline V CDR1 and CDR2: SGHDT, YYEEEE. Losses at the gene ends were 0 bases for V and 6 bases for J; bases not matched to a gene: 3. The CDR3 is 14 residues long. The CDR3 here is CASSLVGGTNEQFF. DNA for the CDR3: TGTGCCAGCAGCTTGGTCGGGGGGACCAATGAGCAGTTCTTC.